This T cell receptor (beta chain) is from a study of tumor-infiltrating lymphocytes in primary liver carcinoma. The study, taken as a whole, reports: The overlap of tumor-adjacent and tumor-blood pairs was smaller than that of tumor region pairs. It was in tumors, not blood, that the top-250-clone fraction was significantly higher (p = 0.039).

TCR beta cDNA was made from around 520 ng total RNA with a constant-region primer. ARM-PCR, slightly modified, supplied the TCR beta libraries through three nested multiplex PCR rounds. The first two PCR rounds used TRBV1-TRBV30 primers with a Cbeta primer, 9 to 11 cycles each. MiXCR, run by TCRdb on the multiplex PCR reads, gives a single entry per CDR3 protein. The sample lists 250,000 to 400,000 distinct CDR3 sequences; roughly 60% were seen once. This clonotype was picked up a small number of times. The antigen remains unidentified. The germline V gene has CDR1 SGHAT and CDR2 FQNNGV. CDR3 length: 16 amino acids. Trimming stripped 1 base from V and 2 bases from J, with 14 bases between. Unsorted whole blood supplied the blood RNA, and germline DNA was isolated too.

The sequence was collected from a man aged 40-49 years with primary liver carcinoma and hepatitis B virus infection. Material for sequencing was peripheral blood. The V call is TRBV11-2, the J call TRBJ1-2; weak D call: TRBD1 (6 bases). The CDR3 bases are TGTGCCAGCAGCTTAGTTGGGCAGGGGACCAACTATGGCTACACCTTC. Translated: CASSLVGQGTNYGYTF.